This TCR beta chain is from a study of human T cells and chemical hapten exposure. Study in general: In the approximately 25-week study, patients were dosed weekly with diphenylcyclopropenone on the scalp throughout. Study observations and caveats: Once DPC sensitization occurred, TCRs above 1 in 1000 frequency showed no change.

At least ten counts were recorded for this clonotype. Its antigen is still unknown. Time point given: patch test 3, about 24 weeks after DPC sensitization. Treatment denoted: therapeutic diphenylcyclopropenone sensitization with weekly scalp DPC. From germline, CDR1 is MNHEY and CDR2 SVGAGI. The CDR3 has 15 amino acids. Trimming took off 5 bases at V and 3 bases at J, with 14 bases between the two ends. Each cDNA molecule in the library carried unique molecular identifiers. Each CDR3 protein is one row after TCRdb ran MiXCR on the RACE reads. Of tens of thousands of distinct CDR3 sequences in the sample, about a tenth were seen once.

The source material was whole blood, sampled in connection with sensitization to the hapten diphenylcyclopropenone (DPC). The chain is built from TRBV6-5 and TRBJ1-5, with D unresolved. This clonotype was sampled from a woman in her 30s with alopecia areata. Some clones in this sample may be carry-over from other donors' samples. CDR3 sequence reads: CASSPRDVANQPQHF. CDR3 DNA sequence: TGTGCCAGCAGTCCCCGGGATGTCGCCAATCAGCCCCAGCATTTT.